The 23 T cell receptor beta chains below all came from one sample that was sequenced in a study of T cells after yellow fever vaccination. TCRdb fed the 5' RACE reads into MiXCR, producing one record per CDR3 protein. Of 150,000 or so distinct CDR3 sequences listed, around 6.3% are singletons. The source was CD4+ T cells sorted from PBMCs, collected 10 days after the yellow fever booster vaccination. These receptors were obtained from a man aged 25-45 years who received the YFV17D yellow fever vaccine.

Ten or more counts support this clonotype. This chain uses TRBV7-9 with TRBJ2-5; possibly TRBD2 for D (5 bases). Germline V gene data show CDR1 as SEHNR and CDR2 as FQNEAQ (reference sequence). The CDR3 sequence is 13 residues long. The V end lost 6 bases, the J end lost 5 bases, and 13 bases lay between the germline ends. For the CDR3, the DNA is TGTGCCAGCAGTGGGTCGGGGTTCGAGACCCAGTACTTC. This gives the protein CASSGSGFETQYF.

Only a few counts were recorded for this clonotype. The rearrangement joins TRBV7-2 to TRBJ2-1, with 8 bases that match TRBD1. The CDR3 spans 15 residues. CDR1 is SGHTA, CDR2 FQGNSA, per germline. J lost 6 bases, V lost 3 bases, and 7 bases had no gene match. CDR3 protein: CASSFRTGRSNEQFF. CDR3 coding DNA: TGTGCCAGCAGCTTCCGGACAGGGCGTAGCAATGAGCAGTTCTTC.

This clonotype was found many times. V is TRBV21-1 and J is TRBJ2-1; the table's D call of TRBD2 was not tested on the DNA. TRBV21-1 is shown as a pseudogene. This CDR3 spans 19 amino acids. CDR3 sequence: CASSKEGTGDPPNSNEQFF. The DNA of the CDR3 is TGTGCCAGCAGCAAAGAGGGAACGGGAGACCCTCCGAATAGCAATGAGCAGTTCTTC.

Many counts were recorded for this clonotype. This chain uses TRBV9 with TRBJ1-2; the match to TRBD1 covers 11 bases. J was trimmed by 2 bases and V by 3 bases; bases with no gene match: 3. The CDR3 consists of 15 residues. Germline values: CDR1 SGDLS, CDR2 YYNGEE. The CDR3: CASSGTGGLNYGYTF. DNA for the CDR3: TGTGCCAGCAGCGGGACAGGGGGCCTGAACTATGGCTACACCTTC.

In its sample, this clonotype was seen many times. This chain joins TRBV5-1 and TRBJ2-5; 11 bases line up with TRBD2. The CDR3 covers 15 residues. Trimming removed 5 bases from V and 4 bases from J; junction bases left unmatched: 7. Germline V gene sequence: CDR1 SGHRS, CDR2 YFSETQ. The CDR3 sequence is CASSVAGGAGETQYF. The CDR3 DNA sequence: TGCGCCAGCAGTGTAGCGGGAGGGGCCGGAGAGACCCAGTACTTC.

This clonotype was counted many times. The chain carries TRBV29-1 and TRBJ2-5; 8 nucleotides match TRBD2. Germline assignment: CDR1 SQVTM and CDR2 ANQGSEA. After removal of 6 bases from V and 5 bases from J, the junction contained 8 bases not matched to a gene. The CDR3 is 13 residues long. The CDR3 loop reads CSVIGLAGETQYF. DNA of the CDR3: TGCAGCGTCATCGGACTAGCCGGGGAGACCCAGTACTTC. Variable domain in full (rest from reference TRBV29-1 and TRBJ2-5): SAVISQKPSRDICQRGTSLTIQCQVDSQVTMMFWYRQQPGQSLTLIATANQGSEATYESGFVIDKFPISRPNLTFSTLTVSNMSPEDSSIYLCSVIGLAGETQYFGPGTRLLVL.

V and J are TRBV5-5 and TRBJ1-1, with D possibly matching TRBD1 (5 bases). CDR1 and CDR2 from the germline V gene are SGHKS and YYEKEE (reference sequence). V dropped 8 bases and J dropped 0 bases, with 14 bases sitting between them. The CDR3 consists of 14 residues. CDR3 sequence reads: CARGPGTMNTEAFF. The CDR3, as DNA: TGTGCCAGGGGCCCTGGGACCATGAACACTGAAGCTTTCTTT.

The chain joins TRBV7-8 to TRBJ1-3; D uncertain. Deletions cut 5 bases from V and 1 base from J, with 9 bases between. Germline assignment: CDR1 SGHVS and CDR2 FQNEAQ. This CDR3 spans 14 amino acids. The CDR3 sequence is CASSPRVSGNTIYF. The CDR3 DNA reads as TGTGCCAGCAGCCCGAGGGTTTCTGGAAACACCATATATTTT.

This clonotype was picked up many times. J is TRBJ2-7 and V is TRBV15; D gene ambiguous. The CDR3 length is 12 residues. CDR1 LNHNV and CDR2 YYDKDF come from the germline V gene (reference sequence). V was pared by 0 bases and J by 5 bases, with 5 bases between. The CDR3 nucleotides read TGTGCCACCAGCAGAGATCGGCACGAGCAGTACTTC. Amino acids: CATSRDRHEQYF.

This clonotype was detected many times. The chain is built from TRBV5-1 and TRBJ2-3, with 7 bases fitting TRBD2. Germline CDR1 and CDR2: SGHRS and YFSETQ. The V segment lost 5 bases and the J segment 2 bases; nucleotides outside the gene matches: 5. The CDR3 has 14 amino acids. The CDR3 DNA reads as TGCGCCAGCAGTCTCGGGGGGTACACAGATACGCAGTATTTT. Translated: CASSLGGYTDTQYF.

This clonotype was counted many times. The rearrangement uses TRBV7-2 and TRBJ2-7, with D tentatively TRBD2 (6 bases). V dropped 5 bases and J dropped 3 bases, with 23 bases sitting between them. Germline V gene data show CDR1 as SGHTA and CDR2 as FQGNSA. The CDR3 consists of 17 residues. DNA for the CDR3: TGTGCCAGCAGCCCACTCACCGGGACTTTTTTTTACTACGAGCAGTACTTC. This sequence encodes CASSPLTGTFFYYEQYF.

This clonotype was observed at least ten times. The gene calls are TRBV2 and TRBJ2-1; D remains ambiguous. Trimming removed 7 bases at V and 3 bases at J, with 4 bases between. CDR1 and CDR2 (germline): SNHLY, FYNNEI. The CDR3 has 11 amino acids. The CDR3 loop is CASTGYNEQFF. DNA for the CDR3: TGTGCCAGCACGGGCTACAATGAGCAGTTCTTC.

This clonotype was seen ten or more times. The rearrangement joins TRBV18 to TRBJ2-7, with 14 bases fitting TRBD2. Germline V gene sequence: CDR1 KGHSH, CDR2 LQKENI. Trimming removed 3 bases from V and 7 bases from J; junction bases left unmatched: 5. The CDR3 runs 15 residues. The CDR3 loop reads CASSPGTSGSREQYF. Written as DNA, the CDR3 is TGTGCCAGCTCACCGGGGACTAGCGGGAGCAGGGAGCAGTACTTC.

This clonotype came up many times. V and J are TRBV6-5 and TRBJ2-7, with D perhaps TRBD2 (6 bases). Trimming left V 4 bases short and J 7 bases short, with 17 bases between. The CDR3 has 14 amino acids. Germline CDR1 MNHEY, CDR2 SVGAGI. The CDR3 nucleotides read TGTGCCAGCAGTTCGTCGACTAGGACGGGGGAGCAGTACTTC. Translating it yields CASSSSTRTGEQYF.

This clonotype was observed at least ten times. The CDR3, as DNA: TGTGCCAGCAGCTCGTATGTGGGACGGAGCACAGATACGCAGTATTTT. This encodes CASSSYVGRSTDTQYF. The chain couples TRBV5-4 to TRBJ2-3, with D possibly being TRBD1 or TRBD2 (5 bases each). The germline V gene encodes CDR1 SGHNT and CDR2 YYREEE (reference sequence). CDR3 length: 16 amino acids. The germline V and J ends were trimmed by 3 bases and 0 bases, with 14 bases remaining between them.

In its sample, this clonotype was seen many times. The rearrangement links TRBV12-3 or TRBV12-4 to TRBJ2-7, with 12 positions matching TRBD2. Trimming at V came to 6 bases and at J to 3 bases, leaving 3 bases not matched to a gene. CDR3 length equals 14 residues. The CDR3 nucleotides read TGTGCCAGCAGGCCGGGACTAGCGGGCTACGAGCAGTACTTC. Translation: CASRPGLAGYEQYF.

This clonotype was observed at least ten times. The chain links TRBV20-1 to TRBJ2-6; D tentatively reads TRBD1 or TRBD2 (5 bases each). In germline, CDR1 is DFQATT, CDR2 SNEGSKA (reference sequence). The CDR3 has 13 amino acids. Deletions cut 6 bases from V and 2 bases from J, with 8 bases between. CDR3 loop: CSAEGPGANVLTF. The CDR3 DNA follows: TGCAGTGCCGAGGGACCTGGGGCCAACGTCCTGACTTTC.

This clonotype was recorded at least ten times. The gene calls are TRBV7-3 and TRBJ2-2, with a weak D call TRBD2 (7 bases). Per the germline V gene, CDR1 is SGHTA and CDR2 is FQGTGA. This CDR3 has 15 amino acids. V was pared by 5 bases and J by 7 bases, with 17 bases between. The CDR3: CASSPRGGPSGELFF. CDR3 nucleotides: TGTGCCAGCAGCCCCCGCGGGGGCCCAAGCGGGGAGCTGTTTTTT.

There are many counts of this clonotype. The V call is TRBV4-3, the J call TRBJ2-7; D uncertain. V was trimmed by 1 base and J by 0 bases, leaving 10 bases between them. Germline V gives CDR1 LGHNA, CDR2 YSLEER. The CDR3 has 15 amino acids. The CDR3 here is CASSQGPASSYEQYF. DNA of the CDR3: TGCGCCAGCAGCCAAGGCCCCGCTAGCTCCTACGAGCAGTACTTC.

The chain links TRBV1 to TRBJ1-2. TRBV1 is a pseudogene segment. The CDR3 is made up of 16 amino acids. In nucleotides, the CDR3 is TGCACCAGCAGCCAAATATGGGAGGGCCCAAACTATGGCTACACCTTC. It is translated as CTSSQIWEGPNYGYTF.

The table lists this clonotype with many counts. CDR3 sequence reads: CASSSTGGTEAFF. CDR3 bases: TGCGCCAGCAGCTCCACAGGGGGCACTGAAGCTTTCTTT. The gene calls are TRBV5-1 and TRBJ1-1, with TRBD1 matching 8 bases. Germline values: CDR1 SGHRS, CDR2 YFSETQ. J was trimmed by 4 bases and V by 3 bases; bases with no gene match: 2. The CDR3 consists of 13 residues. Based on the CDR3 plus reference TRBV5-1 and TRBJ1-1, the full variable domain is KAGVTQTPRYLIKTRGQQVTLSCSPISGHRSVSWYQQTPGQGLQFLFEYFSETQRNKGNFPGRFSGRQFSNSRSEMNVSTLELGDSALYLCASSSTGGTEAFFGQGTRLTVV.

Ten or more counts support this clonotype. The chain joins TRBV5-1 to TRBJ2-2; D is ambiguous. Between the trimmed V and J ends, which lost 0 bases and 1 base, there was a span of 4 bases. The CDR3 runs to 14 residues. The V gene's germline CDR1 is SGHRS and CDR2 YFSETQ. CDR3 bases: TGCGCCAGCAGCTTGGAGGGGAACACCGGGGAGCTGTTTTTT. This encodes CASSLEGNTGELFF.

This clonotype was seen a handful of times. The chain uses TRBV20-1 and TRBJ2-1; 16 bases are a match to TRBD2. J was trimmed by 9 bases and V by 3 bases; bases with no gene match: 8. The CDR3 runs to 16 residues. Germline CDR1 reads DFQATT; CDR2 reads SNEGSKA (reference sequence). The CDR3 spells CSARGLAGGPHGEQFF. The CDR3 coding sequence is TGCAGTGCTAGGGGACTAGCGGGAGGGCCGCATGGTGAGCAGTTCTTC.